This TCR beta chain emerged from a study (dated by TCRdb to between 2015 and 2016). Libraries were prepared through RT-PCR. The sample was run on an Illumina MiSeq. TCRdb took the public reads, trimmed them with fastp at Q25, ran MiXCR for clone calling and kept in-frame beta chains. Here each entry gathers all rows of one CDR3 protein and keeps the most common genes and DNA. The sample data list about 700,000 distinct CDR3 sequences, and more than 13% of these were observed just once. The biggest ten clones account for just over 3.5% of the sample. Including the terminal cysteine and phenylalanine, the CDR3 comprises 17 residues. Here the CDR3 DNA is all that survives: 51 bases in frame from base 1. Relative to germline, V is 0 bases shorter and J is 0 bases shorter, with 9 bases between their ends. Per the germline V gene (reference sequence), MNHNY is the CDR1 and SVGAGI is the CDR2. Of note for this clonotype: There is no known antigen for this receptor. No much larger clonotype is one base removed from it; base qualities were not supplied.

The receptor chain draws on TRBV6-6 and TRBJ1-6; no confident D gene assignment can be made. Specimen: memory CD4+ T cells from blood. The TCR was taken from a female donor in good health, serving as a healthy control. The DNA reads TGTGCCAGCAGTTACTCGAGTCCCAGCTCCTATAATTCACCCCTCCACTTT. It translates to CASSYSSPSSYNSPLHF.